Described below is a single T cell receptor beta chain sequence and its context. The antigen it recognizes is unknown. Per-base qualities were not stored, and no clone one base away is much larger. This record belongs to a study of blood T cell repertoires in COVID-19 (TCRdb year 2020). For context, the study as a whole: Samples from collaborators originated in the United States, Italy and Spain and spanned both the acute and convalescent phases of COVID-19. The prospective study material was composed of cDNA or gDNA derived from T cells, B-cell-depleted T cells, or PBMCs. The dataset comprised deeply sampled blood TCRbeta repertoires from subjects exposed to, actively infected with, or recovered from COVID-19. The repertoires were made available in a free public database intended to serve as a resource for research on the immune response to SARS-CoV-2. The samples were drawn from the first 160 participants of the ongoing ImmuneRACE study and from 1,254 subjects provided by 6 global collaborators. A de-identified subject ID, COVID-19 status, age in years and sex were almost always included in the sample metadata. HLA class I and class II types, where available, came from metadata supplied by the sample provider rather than from assay-based typing. Study-wide conclusions, independent of this receptor: The quantity of clinical and demographic metadata differed by source and by participant and was supplied without curation.

V is clipped by 4 bases and J by 4 bases, and the sequence between their germline boundaries is 11 bases long. There are 15 amino acids in the CDR3, from cysteine to phenylalanine inclusive. Of the read, only the CDR3 DNA is kept; its 45 bases are in frame from base 1. Looking up the germline V gene (reference sequence) yields CDR1 LNHDA and CDR2 SQIVND. Collaborating institutions collected whole blood in K2EDTA tubes following their own protocols. Collaborator samples were shipped for TCRbeta analysis as frozen whole blood, isolated PBMCs, or DNA extracted from either sample type. TCRbeta CDR3 regions were amplified from genomic DNA by means of the immunoSEQ Assay, a bias-controlled multiplex PCR. Per the source publication's procedure: The number of nucleated cells in each sample was estimated from the amplification of reference gene primers within the assay. To quantify the absolute abundance of each unique TCRbeta CDR3 rearrangement, sequence reads were collapsed and filtered. For each sample, productive Simpson clonality was calculated by taking the square root of Simpson's diversity index across productive rearrangements. TCRdb limited this immuneACCESS table to in-frame rearrangements with V and J called. A share of clones is missing; checked studies link under half to unresolved V genes, and the rest is unexplained. V and J calls and clone size are as listed in that table; D and trimming were resolved from the DNA. Within this sample are 200,000 to 300,000 clones, with roughly four fifths of them counted one time only. The ten largest clones represent 4.7% of the sample.

The TCR sequence derives from a woman aged 70-85 years with acute or convalescent COVID-19. Sequenced input: peripheral blood. This chain joins TRBV19 to TRBJ1-6; the D gene identity is not certain. The CDR3 in this case is CASSRRGRYNSPLHF. The DNA sequence follows: TGTGCCAGTAGTAGGAGAGGGAGATATAATTCACCCCTCCACTTT.